Included here is one T cell receptor beta chain sequence, with context. These data come from a study of identical twins. After template switching added a universal primer site, the resulting cDNA carried unique molecular identifiers. MiXCR, run by TCRdb on the 5' RACE reads, gives a single entry per CDR3 protein. Of about 210,000 distinct CDR3 sequences listed, approximately 9% are singletons. This receptor was identified in a young woman in good health. Sequencing was done on a sample of memory (CD45RO+) T cells sorted from blood.

The CDR3 nucleotides read TGCAGTGTACTTAGCGGGGACACAGATACGCAGTATTTT. Amino acids: CSVLSGDTDTQYF. V is TRBV20-1 and J is TRBJ2-3; 8 bases agree with TRBD2. J was trimmed by 2 bases and V by 7 bases; bases with no gene match: 5. The CDR3 spans 13 residues. Germline-derived CDR1 and CDR2 are DFQATT and SNEGSKA (reference sequence).